A selection of T cell receptor beta chains follows, all from one sample in a study of glioma-infiltrating T cells after dendritic cell vaccination. Repertoires were generated with immunoSEQ multiplex PCR, while TCRdb's copy carries only in-frame clones and drops some. The table records roughly 98,000 clones, more than 75% of them present only once. The sample consisted of blood, taken before dendritic cell vaccination. These TCRs come from a human donor with glioblastoma. The CDR3 runs from the conserved cysteine through the conserved F or W. The D gene is left open where the match is weak.

cdr3_nt,cdr3_aa,v_call,j_call,d_call
TGTGCCAGCAGCCTAGAAGGGACAGGGTACTACGAGCAGTACTTC,CASSLEGTGYYEQYF,TRBV7-6,TRBJ2-7,TRBD1
TGCGCCAGCCAGAGGAGGGGGGAGGGCACTGAAGCTTTCTTT,CASQRRGEGTEAFF,TRBV5-1,TRBJ1-1,.
TGTGCCAGCAGCAAAGTTCAGGTCCCCTACGAGCAGTACTTC,CASSKVQVPYEQYF,TRBV21-1,TRBJ2-7,.
TGCGCCAGCAGCCAAGATGTTACAGTTCTAAACACCATATATTTT,CASSQDVTVLNTIYF,TRBV4-1,TRBJ1-3,.
TGTGCCAGCAGGAAACAGACCTACGAGCAGTACTTC,CASRKQTYEQYF,TRBV28,TRBJ2-7,.
TGCGCCAGCAGCCAAGACCCCCCGGGAGGGGGGGTAGACTACGAGCAGTACTTC,CASSQDPPGGGVDYEQYF,TRBV4-1,TRBJ2-7,TRBD2
TGTGCCAGCAGCTTAGCGGGGGGGCGCACAGATACGCAGTATTTT,CASSLAGGRTDTQYF,TRBV13,TRBJ2-3,TRBD2
TGTGCCAGCATGGGAGGATACGAGCAGTACTTC,CASMGGYEQYF,TRBV6-6,TRBJ2-7,.
TGTGCCACGAGACAGGGGACCTACGAGCAGTACTTC,CATRQGTYEQYF,TRBV19,TRBJ2-7,TRBD1
TGCAGCGTTTTTGGGGAGACCCGGGAGCAGTATTTT,CSVFGETREQYF,TRBV29-1,TRBJ2-3,.
TGTGCCAGCACGGGAGACCACTATGGCTACACCTTC,CASTGDHYGYTF,TRBV6-1,TRBJ1-2,.
TGTGCCAGCAGCCGCTCCTACGAGCAGTACTTC,CASSRSYEQYF,TRBV28,TRBJ2-7,.
TGTGCCAGCAGTCTTTGGTCAGGGTCCGGTGAGCAGTTCTTC,CASSLWSGSGEQFF,TRBV27,TRBJ2-1,.
TGTGCCAGCAGTTTACGGGGGGGGGCCTACAATGAGCAGTTCTTC,CASSLRGGAYNEQFF,TRBV27,TRBJ2-1,TRBD2
TGCGCCAGCAGCCAAGATTCCGGGGGGCCGACCGGGGAGCTGTTTTTT,CASSQDSGGPTGELFF,TRBV4-3,TRBJ2-2,.
TGTGCCAGCAGCGTAGCCGACAGGGGCACTGAAGCTTTCTTT,CASSVADRGTEAFF,TRBV9,TRBJ1-1,TRBD1